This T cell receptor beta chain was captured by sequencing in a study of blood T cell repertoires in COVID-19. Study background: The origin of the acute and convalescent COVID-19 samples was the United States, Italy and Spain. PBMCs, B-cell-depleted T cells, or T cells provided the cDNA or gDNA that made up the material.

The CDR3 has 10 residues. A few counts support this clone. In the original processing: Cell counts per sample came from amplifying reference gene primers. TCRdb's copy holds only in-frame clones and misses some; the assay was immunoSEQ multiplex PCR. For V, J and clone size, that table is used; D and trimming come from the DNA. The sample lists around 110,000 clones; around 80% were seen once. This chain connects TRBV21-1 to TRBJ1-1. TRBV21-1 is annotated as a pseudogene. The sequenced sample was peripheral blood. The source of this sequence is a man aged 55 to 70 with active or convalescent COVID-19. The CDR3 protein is CASSMGGAFF. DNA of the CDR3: TGTGCCAGCAGCATGGGGGGAGCTTTCTTT.